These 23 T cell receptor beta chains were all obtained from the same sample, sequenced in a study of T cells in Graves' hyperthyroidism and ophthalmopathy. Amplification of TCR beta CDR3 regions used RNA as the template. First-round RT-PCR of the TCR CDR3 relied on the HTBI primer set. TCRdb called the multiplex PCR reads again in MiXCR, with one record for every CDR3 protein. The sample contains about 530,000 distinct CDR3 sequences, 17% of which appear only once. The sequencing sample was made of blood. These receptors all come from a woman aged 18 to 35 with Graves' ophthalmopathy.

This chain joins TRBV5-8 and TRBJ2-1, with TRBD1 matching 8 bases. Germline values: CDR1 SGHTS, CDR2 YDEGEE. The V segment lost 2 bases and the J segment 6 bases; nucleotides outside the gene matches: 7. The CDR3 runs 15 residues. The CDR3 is CASSFRGPATNEQFF. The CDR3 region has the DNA TGTGCCAGCAGCTTCAGGGGGCCGGCCACCAATGAGCAGTTCTTC.

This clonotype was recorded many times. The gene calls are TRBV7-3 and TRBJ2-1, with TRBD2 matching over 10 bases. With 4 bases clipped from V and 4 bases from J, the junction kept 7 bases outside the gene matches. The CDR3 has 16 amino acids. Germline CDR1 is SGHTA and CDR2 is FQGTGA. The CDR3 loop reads CASSSRAGGPYNEQFF. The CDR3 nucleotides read TGTGCCAGCAGCTCACGAGCGGGGGGGCCTTACAATGAGCAGTTCTTC.

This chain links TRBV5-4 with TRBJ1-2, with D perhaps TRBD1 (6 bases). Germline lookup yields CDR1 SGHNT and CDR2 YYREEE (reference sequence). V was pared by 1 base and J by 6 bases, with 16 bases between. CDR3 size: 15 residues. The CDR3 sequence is CASSLSRQVGNGYTF. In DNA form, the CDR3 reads TGTGCCAGCAGCTTGTCCCGACAGGTCGGGAATGGCTACACCTTC.

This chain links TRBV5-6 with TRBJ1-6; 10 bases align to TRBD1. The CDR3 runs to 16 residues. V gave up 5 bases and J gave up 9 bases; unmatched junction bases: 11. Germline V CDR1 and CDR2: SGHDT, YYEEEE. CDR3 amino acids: CASRELRDRGSSPLHF. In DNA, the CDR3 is TGTGCCAGCAGGGAACTCCGGGACAGGGGATCTTCACCCCTCCACTTT. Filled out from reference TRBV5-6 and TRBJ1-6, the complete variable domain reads DAGVTQSPTHLIKTRGQQVTLRCSPKSGHDTVSWYQQALGQGPQFIFQYYEEEERQRGNFPDRFSGHQFPNYSSELNVNALLLGDSALYLCASRELRDRGSSPLHFGNGTRLTVT.

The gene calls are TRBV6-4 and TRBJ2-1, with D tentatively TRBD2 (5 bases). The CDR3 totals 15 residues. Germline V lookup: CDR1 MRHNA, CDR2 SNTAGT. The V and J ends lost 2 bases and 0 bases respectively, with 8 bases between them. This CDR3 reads CASSDKSGSYNEQFF. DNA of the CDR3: TGTGCCAGCAGTGACAAAAGCGGCTCCTACAATGAGCAGTTCTTC.

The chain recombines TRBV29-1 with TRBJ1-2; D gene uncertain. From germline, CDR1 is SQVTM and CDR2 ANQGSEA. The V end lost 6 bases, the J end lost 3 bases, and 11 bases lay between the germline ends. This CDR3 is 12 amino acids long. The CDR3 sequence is CSVAKWDYGYTF. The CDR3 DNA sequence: TGCAGCGTGGCGAAGTGGGACTATGGCTACACCTTC.

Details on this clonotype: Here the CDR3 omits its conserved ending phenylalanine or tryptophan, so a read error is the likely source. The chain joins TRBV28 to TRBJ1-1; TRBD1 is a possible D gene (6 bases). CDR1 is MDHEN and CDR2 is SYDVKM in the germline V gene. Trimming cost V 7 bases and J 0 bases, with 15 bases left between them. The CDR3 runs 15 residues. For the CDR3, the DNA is TGTGCCAGCACATGGAGGGGGGCATTGAACACTGAAGCTTTCCTT. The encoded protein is CASTWRGALNTEAFL.

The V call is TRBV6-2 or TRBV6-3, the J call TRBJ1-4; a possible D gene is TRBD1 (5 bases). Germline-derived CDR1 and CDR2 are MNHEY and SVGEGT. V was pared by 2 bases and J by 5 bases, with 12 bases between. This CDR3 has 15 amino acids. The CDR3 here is CASSYEKGTNEKLFF. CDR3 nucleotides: TGTGCCAGCAGTTACGAAAAGGGGACCAATGAAAAACTGTTTTTT.

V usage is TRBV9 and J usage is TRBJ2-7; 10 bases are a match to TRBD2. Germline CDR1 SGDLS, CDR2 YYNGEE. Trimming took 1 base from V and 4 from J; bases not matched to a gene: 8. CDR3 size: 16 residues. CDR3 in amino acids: CASSVKAGGPFYEQYF. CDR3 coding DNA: TGTGCCAGCAGCGTAAAAGCGGGAGGGCCTTTTTACGAGCAGTACTTC.

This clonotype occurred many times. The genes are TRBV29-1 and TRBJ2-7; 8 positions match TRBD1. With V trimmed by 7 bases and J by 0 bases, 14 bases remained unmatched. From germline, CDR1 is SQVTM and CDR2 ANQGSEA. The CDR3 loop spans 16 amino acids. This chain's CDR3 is CSAYGQGPLRSYEQYF. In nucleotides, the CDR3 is TGCAGCGCCTATGGACAGGGCCCCCTCCGCTCCTACGAGCAGTACTTC.

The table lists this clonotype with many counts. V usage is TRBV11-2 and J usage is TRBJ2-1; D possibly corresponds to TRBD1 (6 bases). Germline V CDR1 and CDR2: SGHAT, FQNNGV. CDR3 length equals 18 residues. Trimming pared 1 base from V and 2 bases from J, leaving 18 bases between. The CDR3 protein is CASSLVDDRSPTYNEQFF. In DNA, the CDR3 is TGTGCCAGCAGCTTAGTCGACGACAGGTCCCCCACCTACAATGAGCAGTTCTTC.

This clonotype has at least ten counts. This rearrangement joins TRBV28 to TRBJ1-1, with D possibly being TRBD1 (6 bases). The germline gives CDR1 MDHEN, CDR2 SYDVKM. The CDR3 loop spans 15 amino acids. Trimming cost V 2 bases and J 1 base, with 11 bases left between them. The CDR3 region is CASSLTPGANTEAFF. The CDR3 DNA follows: TGTGCCAGCAGTTTAACCCCGGGGGCGAACACTGAAGCTTTCTTT.

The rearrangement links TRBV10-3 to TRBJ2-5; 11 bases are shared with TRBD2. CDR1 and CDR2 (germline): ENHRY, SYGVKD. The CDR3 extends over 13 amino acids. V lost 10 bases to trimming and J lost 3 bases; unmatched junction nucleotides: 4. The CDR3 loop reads CATAGLAEETQYF. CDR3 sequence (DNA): TGTGCCACCGCGGGACTAGCGGAAGAGACCCAGTACTTC.

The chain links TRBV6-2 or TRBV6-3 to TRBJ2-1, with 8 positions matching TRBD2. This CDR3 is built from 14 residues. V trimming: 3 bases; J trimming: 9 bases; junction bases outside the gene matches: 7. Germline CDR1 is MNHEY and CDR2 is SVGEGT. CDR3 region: CASSYAGGLAEQFF. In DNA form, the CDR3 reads TGTGCCAGCAGTTATGCGGGGGGCCTGGCTGAGCAGTTCTTC.

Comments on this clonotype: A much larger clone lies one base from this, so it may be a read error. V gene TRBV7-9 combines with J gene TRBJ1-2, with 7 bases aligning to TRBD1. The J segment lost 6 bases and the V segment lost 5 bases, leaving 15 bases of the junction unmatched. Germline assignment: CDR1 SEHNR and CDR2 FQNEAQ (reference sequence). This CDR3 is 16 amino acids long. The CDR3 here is CASSLSTSQGVNGYTF. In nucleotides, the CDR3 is TGTGCCAGCAGCCTTAGTACTTCCCAGGGGGTGAATGGCTACACCTTC. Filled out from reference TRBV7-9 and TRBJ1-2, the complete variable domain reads DTGVSQNPRHKITKRGQNVTFRCDPISEHNRLYWYRQTLGQGPEFLTYFQNEAQLEKSRLLSDRFSAERPKGSFSTLEIQRTEQGDSAMYLCASSLSTSQGVNGYTFGSGTRLTVV.

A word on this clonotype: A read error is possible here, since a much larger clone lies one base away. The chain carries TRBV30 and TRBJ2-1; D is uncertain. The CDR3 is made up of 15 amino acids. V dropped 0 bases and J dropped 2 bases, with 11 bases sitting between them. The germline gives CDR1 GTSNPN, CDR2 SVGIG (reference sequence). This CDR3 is CAWSVRAFPYNEQFF. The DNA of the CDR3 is TGTGCCTGGAGTGTACGGGCTTTCCCCTACAATGAGCAGTTCTTC.

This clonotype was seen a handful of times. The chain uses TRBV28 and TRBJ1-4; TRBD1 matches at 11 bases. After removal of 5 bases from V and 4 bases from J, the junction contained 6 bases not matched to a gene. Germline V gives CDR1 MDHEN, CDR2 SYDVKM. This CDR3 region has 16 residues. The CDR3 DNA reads TGTGCCAGCAGTGGGGGACAGGGGGTATATAATGAAAAACTGTTTTTT. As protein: CASSGGQGVYNEKLFF.

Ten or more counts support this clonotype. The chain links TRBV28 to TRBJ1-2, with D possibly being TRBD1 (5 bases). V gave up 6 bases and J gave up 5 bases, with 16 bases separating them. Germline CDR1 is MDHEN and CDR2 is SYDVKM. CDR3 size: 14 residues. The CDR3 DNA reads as TGTGCCAGCAGGACACCATCAGGGTCTTATGGCTACACCTTC. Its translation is CASRTPSGSYGYTF.

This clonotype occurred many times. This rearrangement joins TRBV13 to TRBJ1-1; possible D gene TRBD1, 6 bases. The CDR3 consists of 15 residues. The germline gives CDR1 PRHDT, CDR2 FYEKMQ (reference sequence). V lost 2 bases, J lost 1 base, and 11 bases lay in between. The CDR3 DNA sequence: TGTGCCAGCAGCTTAACGGGCAGGGGGAACACTGAAGCTTTCTTT. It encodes CASSLTGRGNTEAFF.

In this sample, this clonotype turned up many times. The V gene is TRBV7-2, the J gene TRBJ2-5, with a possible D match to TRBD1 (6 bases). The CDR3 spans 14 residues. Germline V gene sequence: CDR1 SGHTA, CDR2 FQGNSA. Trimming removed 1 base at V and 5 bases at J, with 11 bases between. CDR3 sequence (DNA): TGTGCCAGCAGCTTAGGAACGAGGGGGGAGACCCAGTACTTC. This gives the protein CASSLGTRGETQYF.

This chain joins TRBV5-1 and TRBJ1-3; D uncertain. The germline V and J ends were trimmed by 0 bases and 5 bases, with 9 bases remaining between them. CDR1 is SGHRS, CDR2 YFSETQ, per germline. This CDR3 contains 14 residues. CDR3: CASSLVGLRNTIYF. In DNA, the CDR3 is TGCGCCAGCAGCTTGGTCGGGTTAAGAAACACCATATATTTT.

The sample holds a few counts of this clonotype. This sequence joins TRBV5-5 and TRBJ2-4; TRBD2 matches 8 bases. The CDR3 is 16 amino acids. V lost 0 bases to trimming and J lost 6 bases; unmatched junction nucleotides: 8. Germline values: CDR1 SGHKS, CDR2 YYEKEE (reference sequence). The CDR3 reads CASSLGLGLGPNIQYF. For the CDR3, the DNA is TGTGCCAGCAGCTTGGGTTTGGGACTAGGCCCAAACATTCAGTACTTC.

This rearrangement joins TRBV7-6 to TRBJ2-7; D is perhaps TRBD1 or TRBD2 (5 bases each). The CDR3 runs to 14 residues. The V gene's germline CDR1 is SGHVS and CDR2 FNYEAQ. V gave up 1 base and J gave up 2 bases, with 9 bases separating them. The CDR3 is CASSLGDPPYEQYF. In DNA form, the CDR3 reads TGTGCCAGCAGCTTAGGGGACCCTCCCTACGAGCAGTACTTC.